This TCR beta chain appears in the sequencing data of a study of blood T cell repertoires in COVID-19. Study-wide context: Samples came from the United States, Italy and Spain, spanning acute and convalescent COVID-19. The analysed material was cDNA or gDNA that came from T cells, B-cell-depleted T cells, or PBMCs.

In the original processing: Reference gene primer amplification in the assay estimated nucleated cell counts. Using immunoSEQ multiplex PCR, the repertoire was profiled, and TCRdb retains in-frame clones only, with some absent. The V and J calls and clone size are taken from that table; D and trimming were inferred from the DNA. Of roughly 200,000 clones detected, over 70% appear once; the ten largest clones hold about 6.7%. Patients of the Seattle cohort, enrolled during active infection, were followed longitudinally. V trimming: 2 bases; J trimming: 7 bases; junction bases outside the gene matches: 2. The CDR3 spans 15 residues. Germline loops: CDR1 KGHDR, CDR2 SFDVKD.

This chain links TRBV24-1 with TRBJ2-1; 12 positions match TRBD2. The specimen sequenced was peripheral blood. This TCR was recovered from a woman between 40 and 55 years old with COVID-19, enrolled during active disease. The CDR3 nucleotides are TGTGCCACCAGTGATTCCGGACTAGCGGGGAATGAGCAGTTCTTC. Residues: CATSDSGLAGNEQFF.